This T cell receptor beta chain was captured by sequencing in a study of T-cell reconstitution after alpha-beta-depleted transplantation in children (dated by TCRdb to the mid-2010s). Regarding the study in general: T-cell immune reconstitution after TCRalphabeta/CD19-depleted allogeneic hematopoietic cell transplantation in children was quantitatively tracked in the study by means of TCR repertoire profiling. What the study reported, not specific to this receptor: Over subsequent months, a decline in hyperexpanded clone frequencies was noted, and after one year, T-cell counts and TCRbeta diversity were mostly ascribed to newly produced T cells. The high TCRbeta diversity at day 60 in some patients was ascribed to recipient T cells and intrathymic progenitors that had survived conditioning. Apparently early alphabetaT-cell count recovery about two months after transplant reportedly relied on only several hundred rapidly expanded clones derived from non-depleted graft cells.

Note on this clonotype: The specificity of this receptor is unknown. The input lacks base qualities; no much larger clone sits a single base away.

Relative to germline, V is missing 6 bases and J is missing 7 bases, with 4 bases of the junction outside any gene match. Spanning cysteine to phenylalanine, the CDR3 consists of 11 amino acids. The only DNA kept is the CDR3, 33 bases in frame from the first base. CDR1 is given as SQVTM and CDR2 as ANQGSEA, both from the germline V gene. Libraries were prepared through PCR. The sample was run on an Illumina HiSeq 2500. To normalize quantification of the TCRbeta repertoire, the TCR libraries were built with molecular barcoding that relied on unique molecular identifiers. TCRdb reworked the public reads: Q25 trimming with fastp, MiXCR clone assembly, productive beta chains retained. Rows are unified per CDR3 protein, each entry keeping the most common DNA and genes. This sample is represented by about 490,000 distinct CDR3 sequences; roughly a tenth of them were singletons. The top ten constitute 2% to 2.5% of the sample.

The sample's treatment or condition label, in plain terms: allogeneic hematopoietic cell transplantation with graft depleted of TCRalphabeta T cells and CD19 B cells. Transplant recipients were children who received TCRalphabeta/CD19-depleted allogeneic hematopoietic cell grafts. This TCR was sampled from a child aged 2 to 10 with inherited bone marrow failure, due to receive a stem cell transplant. Here the chain combines TRBV29-1 and TRBJ2-7; a stretch of 9 junction bases matches TRBD2. The material was PBMCs, obtained before TCRalphabeta/CD19-depleted stem cell transplant. The CDR3 loop reads CSVRLAEEQYF. The DNA sequence is as follows: TGCAGCGTGCGACTAGCGGAGGAGCAGTACTTC.